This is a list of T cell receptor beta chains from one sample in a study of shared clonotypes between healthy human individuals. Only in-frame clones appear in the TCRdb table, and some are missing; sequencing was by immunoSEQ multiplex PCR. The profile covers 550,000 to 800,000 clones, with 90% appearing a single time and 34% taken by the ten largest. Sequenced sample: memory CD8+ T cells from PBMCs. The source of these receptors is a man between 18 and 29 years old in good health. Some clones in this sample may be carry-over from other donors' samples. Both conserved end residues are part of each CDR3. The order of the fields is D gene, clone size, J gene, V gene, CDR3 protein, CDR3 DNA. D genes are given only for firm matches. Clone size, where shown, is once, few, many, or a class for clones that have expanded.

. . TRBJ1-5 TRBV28 CASSPAGVNQPQHF TGTGCCAGCAGCCCTGCGGGGGTCAATCAGCCCCAGCATTTT
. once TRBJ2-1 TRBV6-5 CASSYDSQAANEQFF TGTGCCAGCAGTTACGACAGCCAGGCAGCTAATGAGCAGTTCTTC
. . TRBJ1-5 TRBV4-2 CASSQDSGVYQPQHF TGTGCCAGCAGCCAAGATTCAGGGGTGTACCAGCCCCAGCATTTT
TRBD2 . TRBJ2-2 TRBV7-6 CASSPSWVAGDTGELFF TGTGCCAGCAGCCCGTCTTGGGTAGCGGGGGACACCGGGGAGCTGTTTTTT
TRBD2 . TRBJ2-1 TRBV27 CASKKAGELYNEQFF TGTGCCAGCAAAAAAGCGGGGGAGCTATACAATGAGCAGTTCTTC
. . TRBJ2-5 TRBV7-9 CASSSGKSRETQYF TGTGCCAGCAGCTCGGGGAAATCTCGGGAGACCCAGTACTTC
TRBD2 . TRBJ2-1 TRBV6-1 CASSEELELAGDSEQFF TGTGCCAGCAGTGAAGAATTGGAACTAGCGGGAGATAGTGAGCAGTTCTTC
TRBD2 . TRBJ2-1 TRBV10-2 CASGDSGSYNEQFF TGCGCCAGCGGGGATAGCGGGAGTTACAATGAGCAGTTCTTC
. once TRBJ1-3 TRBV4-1 CASSQDWSRGSGNTIYF TGCGCCAGCAGCCAAGATTGGTCCCGTGGCTCTGGAAACACCATATATTTT
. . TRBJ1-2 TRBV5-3 CASPRRRVVSTTNYGYTF TGTGCCAGCCCACGAAGGCGTGTGGTATCTACGACTAACTATGGCTACACCTTC
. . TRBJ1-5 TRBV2 CASSEAALASRGVYSNQPQHF TGTGCCAGCAGTGAAGCGGCGCTGGCGTCCCGAGGTGTCTATAGCAATCAGCCCCAGCATTTT
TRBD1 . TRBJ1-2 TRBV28 CASSRDREGDGYTF TGTGCCAGCAGTCGGGACAGGGAGGGGGATGGCTACACCTTC
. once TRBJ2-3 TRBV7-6 CASSLEGLLHRTTDTQYF TGTGCCAGCAGCTTGGAGGGGCTTTTGCACAGGACCACAGATACGCAGTATTTT
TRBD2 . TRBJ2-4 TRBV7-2 CASSQSSGRENIQYF TGTGCCAGCAGCCAATCTAGCGGGAGGGAAAACATTCAGTACTTC
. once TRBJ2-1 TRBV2 CASRDVGGYNEQFF TGTGCCAGCAGGGACGTAGGGGGCTACAATGAGCAGTTCTTC
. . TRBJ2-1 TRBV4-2 CASSQDWMGPFSEQFF TGTGCCAGCAGCCAAGATTGGATGGGACCCTTTTCTGAGCAGTTCTTC
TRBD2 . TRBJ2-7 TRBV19 CASSMLAGAYEQYF TGTGCCAGTAGTATGCTAGCGGGAGCCTACGAGCAGTACTTC
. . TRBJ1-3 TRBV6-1 CASSGAKYGNTIYF TGTGCCAGCAGTGGGGCCAAGTACGGAAACACCATATATTTT
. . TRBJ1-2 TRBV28 CASSLQGTNYGYTF TGTGCCAGCAGTTTGCAGGGAACTAACTATGGCTACACCTTC
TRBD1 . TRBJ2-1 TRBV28 CASSLGQGAYNEQFF TGTGCCAGCAGTTTAGGCCAGGGGGCTTACAATGAGCAGTTCTTC
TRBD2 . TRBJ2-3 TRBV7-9 CASSLAAGTTDTQYF TGTGCCAGCAGCTTAGCAGCGGGGACTACAGATACGCAGTATTTT
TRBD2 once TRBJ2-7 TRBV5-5 CASSLSGRAYEQYF TGTGCCAGCAGCTTAAGCGGGAGGGCCTACGAGCAGTACTTC
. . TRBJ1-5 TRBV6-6 CASSYSTDYNQPQHF TGTGCCAGCAGTTACTCAACGGATTATAATCAGCCCCAGCATTTT
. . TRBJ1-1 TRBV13 CASSLWAGNTEAFF TGTGCCAGCAGCTTATGGGCAGGAAACACTGAAGCTTTCTTT
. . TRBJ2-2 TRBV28 CASSPRGWQGGELFF TGTGCCAGCAGTCCCCGTGGTTGGCAAGGCGGGGAGCTGTTTTTT
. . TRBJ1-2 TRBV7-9 CASSSGGQANYGYTF TGTGCCAGCAGCTCGGGGGGGCAAGCTAACTATGGCTACACCTTC
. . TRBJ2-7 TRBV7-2 CASSARVAHAFYEQYF TGTGCCAGCAGCGCACGAGTCGCACACGCCTTCTACGAGCAGTACTTC
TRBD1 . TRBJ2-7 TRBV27 CASSLIPGQDSYEQYF TGTGCCAGCAGTTTAATCCCAGGACAGGACTCCTACGAGCAGTACTTC
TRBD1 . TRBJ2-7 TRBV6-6 CASRGQGPRYEQYF TGTGCCAGCAGGGGACAGGGCCCGCGGTACGAGCAGTACTTC
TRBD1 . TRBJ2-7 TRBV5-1 CASSPFRQGTYEQYF TGCGCCAGCAGCCCTTTCCGACAGGGTACCTACGAGCAGTACTTC
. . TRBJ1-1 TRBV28 CASSLLQGTEAFF TGTGCCAGCAGTTTACTACAGGGTACTGAAGCTTTCTTT
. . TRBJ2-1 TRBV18 CASSPLKETGRRVSLLNEQFF TGTGCCAGCTCACCATTGAAGGAAACAGGTCGCCGGGTCTCCCTACTGAATGAGCAGTTCTTC
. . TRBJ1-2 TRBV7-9 CASSSVGGAGVYYGYTF TGTGCCAGCAGCTCCGTAGGGGGGGCAGGAGTCTACTATGGCTACACCTTC
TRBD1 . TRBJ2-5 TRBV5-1 CASSFPLTGTGGKTQYF TGCGCCAGCAGCTTCCCGCTAACCGGGACAGGGGGCAAGACCCAGTACTTC
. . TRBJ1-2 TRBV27 CASSLSYGNYGYTF TGTGCCAGCAGTTTAAGCTACGGAAACTATGGCTACACCTTC
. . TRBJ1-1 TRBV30 CAWIPGHRNTEAFF TGTGCCTGGATCCCGGGACACAGGAACACCGAAGCTTTCTTT
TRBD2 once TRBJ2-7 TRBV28 CASSLTSGRADEQYF TGTGCCAGCAGCCTGACTAGCGGGAGGGCCGACGAGCAGTACTTC
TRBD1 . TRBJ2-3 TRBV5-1 CASSSRRGRVRASTDTQYF TGCGCCAGCAGCTCACGCAGGGGGCGGGTACGAGCTAGCACAGATACGCAGTATTTT
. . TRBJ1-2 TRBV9 CASSAGRSYGYTF TGTGCCAGCAGCGCCGGACGGAGCTATGGCTACACCTTC
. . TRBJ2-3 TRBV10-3 CAIRGDNTDTQYF TGTGCCATCAGGGGGGACAACACAGATACGCAGTATTTT
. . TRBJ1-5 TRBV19 CASSIAARTMTAWMAQHF TGTGCCAGTAGTATAGCGGCCCGAACCATGACCGCTTGGATGGCCCAGCATTTT
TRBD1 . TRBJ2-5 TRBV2 CASSERQGSETQYF TGTGCCAGCAGCGAAAGACAGGGCTCAGAGACCCAGTACTTC
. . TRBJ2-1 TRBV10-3 CAISEPPGTSYNEQFF TGTGCCATCAGTGAGCCGCCGGGTACCTCCTACAATGAGCAGTTCTTC
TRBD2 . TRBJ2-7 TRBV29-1 CSVDFAGAPGEQYF TGCAGCGTTGATTTTGCGGGAGCGCCGGGCGAGCAGTACTTC
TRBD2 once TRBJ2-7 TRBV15 CATSPGLAGYEQYF TGTGCCACCAGCCCTGGACTAGCGGGATACGAGCAGTACTTC
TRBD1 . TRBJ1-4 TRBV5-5 CASTPDRAEKLFF TGTGCCAGCACCCCGGACAGGGCTGAAAAACTGTTTTTT
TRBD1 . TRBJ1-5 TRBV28 CASSFGDRVLAPQHF TGTGCCAGCAGTTTCGGGGACAGGGTTTTGGCGCCCCAGCATTTT
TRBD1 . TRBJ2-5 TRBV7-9 CASRAGTGGQETQYF TGTGCCAGCAGAGCCGGGACAGGGGGACAAGAGACCCAGTACTTC
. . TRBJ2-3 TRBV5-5 CASSLAYGTDTQYF TGTGCCAGCAGCTTGGCTTATGGCACAGATACGCAGTATTTT
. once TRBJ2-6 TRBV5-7 CASALCVQSRANVLTF TGTGCCAGCGCCTTGTGCGTACAAAGTCGGGCCAACGTCCTGACTTTC